These 25 T cell receptor beta chains came from one sample sequenced in a study of blood T cell repertoires in COVID-19. The assay was immunoSEQ multiplex PCR, and TCRdb's table has in-frame clones only and misses some. Here the sample spans roughly 170,000 clones, about 87% being singletons. Sequencing was carried out using peripheral blood. Every receptor here comes from a man aged 55 to 70 with acute or convalescent COVID-19.

This clone was counted a single time. The chain has TRBV5-1 and TRBJ2-5; 7 bases are a match to TRBD1. V shed 4 bases, J shed 0 bases, and the junction held 6 bases outside the gene matches. Germline V gives CDR1 SGHRS, CDR2 YFSETQ. CDR3 length equals 15 residues. The CDR3 here is CASSEMTGHQETQYF. The CDR3 DNA reads as TGCGCCAGCAGCGAAATGACAGGGCACCAAGAGACCCAGTACTTC.

The V call is TRBV3-1 (or the pseudogene TRBV3-2), the J call TRBJ2-1; tentative D call: TRBD1 (6 bases). The germline V gene has CDR1 LGHDT and CDR2 YNNKEL (reference sequence). The V and J ends lost 6 bases and 15 bases respectively, with 27 bases between them. CDR3 length: 15 residues. The CDR3 loop is CASSRGTDLTRSRFF. In nucleotides, the CDR3 is TGTGCCAGCAGTAGGGGGACCGATCTAACTAGGTCTAGGTTCTTC.

The V call is TRBV6-1, the J call TRBJ2-7, with 11 bases that match TRBD1. After removal of 3 bases from V and 0 bases from J, the junction contained 4 bases not matched to a gene. This CDR3 has 16 residues. Germline V gene lookup returns CDR1 MNHNS and CDR2 SASEGT. This CDR3 reads CASSEGQGDSSYEQYF. The CDR3 coding sequence is TGTGCCAGCAGTGAGGGACAGGGGGACAGCTCCTACGAGCAGTACTTC.

The genes are TRBV5-6 and TRBJ2-2, with 9 bases aligning to TRBD1. This CDR3 has 15 residues. Germline CDR1 is SGHDT and CDR2 is YYEEEE. Trimming removed 5 bases from V and 5 bases from J; junction bases left unmatched: 7. CDR3 amino acids: CASSLGTGRTGELFF. CDR3 DNA: TGTGCCAGCAGTTTAGGGACAGGGAGAACCGGGGAGCTGTTTTTT.

The sample holds a few counts of this clone. The chain uses TRBV10-3 and TRBJ1-1; 7 bases map to TRBD1. Germline V gene lookup returns CDR1 ENHRY and CDR2 SYGVKD. This CDR3 has 16 residues. V lost 6 bases to trimming and J lost 0 bases; unmatched junction nucleotides: 10. This CDR3 is CAISRDRAPMNTEAFF. In DNA, the CDR3 is TGTGCCATCAGCCGCGACAGGGCCCCGATGAACACTGAAGCTTTCTTT.

The sample holds one count of this clone. As DNA, the CDR3 is TGTGCCAGCAGTAGAGTAGGGGGCACTGAAGCTTTCTTT. Amino acid sequence: CASSRVGGTEAFF. The chain combines TRBV6-5 with TRBJ1-1; D perhaps matches TRBD1 (6 bases). Trimming removed 5 bases at V and 4 bases at J, with 11 bases between. The germline gives CDR1 MNHEY, CDR2 SVGAGI. This CDR3 is built from 13 residues.

The chain links TRBV25-1 to TRBJ1-2; 7 bases fit TRBD1. With V trimmed by 4 bases and J by 5 bases, 4 bases remained unmatched. In germline, CDR1 is MGHDK, CDR2 SYGVNS. The CDR3 extends over 13 amino acids. CDR3 region: CASSGGTAYGYTF. DNA for the CDR3: TGTGCCAGCAGTGGCGGGACAGCGTATGGCTACACCTTC.

This sequence joins TRBV7-8 and TRBJ1-1; D ambiguous. From germline, CDR1 is SGHVS and CDR2 FQNEAQ. The CDR3 is 17 residues long. Deletions cut 6 bases from V and 1 base from J, with 21 bases between. The CDR3 spells CASSPQTGSLRNTEAFF. The CDR3 coding sequence is TGTGCCAGCAGTCCCCAGACGGGTTCCCTGAGGAACACTGAAGCTTTCTTT.

The chain employs TRBV19 and TRBJ2-7; D is perhaps TRBD1 (5 bases). Trimming left V 5 bases short and J 4 bases short, with 18 bases between. Germline lookup yields CDR1 LNHDA and CDR2 SQIVND (reference sequence). This CDR3 spans 15 amino acids. The CDR3 sequence is CASSRTLGKAYEQYF. Here the CDR3 DNA reads TGTGCCAGTAGTCGGACATTAGGGAAGGCATACGAGCAGTACTTC.

The chain combines TRBV30 with TRBJ2-1, with 8 bases that match TRBD2. V lost 0 bases, J lost 2 bases, and 6 bases stayed unmatched. CDR1 is GTSNPN, CDR2 SVGIG, per germline (reference sequence). This CDR3 has 16 residues. The DNA of the CDR3 is TGTGCCTGGAGTGTAAGTCGGGGGGGCACCTACAATGAGCAGTTCTTC. Protein sequence: CAWSVSRGGTYNEQFF.

V and J are TRBV27 and TRBJ1-6; D perhaps matches TRBD1 (6 bases). Germline CDR1 reads MNHEY; CDR2 reads SMNVEV (reference sequence). The V and J ends lost 6 bases and 6 bases respectively, with 21 bases between them. This CDR3 contains 17 residues. The CDR3 nucleotides are TGTGCCAGCAGCCTTAAACTACCAGGGGCAAGTAATTCACCCCTCCACTTT. This translates into CASSLKLPGASNSPLHF.

The chain joins TRBV30 to TRBJ1-1, with D maybe TRBD1 (6 bases). This CDR3 spans 16 amino acids. V was trimmed by 4 bases and J by 0 bases, leaving 18 bases between them. Germline V gene sequence: CDR1 GTSNPN, CDR2 SVGIG (reference sequence). CDR3 sequence (DNA): TGTGCCTGGACGTCAACAGGGAGGGGAATGAACACTGAAGCTTTCTTT. Protein: CAWTSTGRGMNTEAFF.

The J gene is TRBJ2-1, the V gene TRBV6-5; the D is unclear. This CDR3 comprises 15 residues. The ends were cut back, 6 bases at V and 0 bases at J, with 12 bases in the middle. The V gene's germline CDR1 is MNHEY and CDR2 SVGAGI. CDR3 loop: CASSESRSSYNEQFF. In DNA, the CDR3 is TGTGCCAGCAGCGAGAGTAGGAGCTCCTACAATGAGCAGTTCTTC.

V and J are TRBV9 and TRBJ2-1; unclear D gene. This CDR3 is 14 amino acids long. The V end was cut by 0 bases, the J end by 1 base, with 5 bases between. Germline V CDR1 and CDR2: SGDLS, YYNGEE. The CDR3 DNA follows: TGTGCCAGCAGCGTAGCTACGTCCTACAATGAGCAGTTCTTC. Protein sequence: CASSVATSYNEQFF.

V is TRBV6-5 and J is TRBJ1-3; D might be TRBD1 (6 bases). This CDR3 is built from 14 residues. Germline-derived CDR1 and CDR2 are MNHEY and SVGAGI. V shed 2 bases and J shed 3 bases, with 8 bases lying between them. CDR3 residues: CASSYGTFGNTIYF. CDR3 bases: TGTGCCAGCAGTTACGGGACATTTGGAAACACCATATATTTT.

The gene calls are TRBV18 and TRBJ2-4, with a possible D match to TRBD2 (5 bases). Germline CDR1 reads KGHSH; CDR2 reads LQKENI. This CDR3 is built from 15 residues. V was trimmed by 3 bases and J by 1 base, leaving 10 bases between them. The CDR3 sequence: CASSPGRGAKNIQYF. CDR3 sequence (DNA): TGTGCCAGCTCACCGGGCCGAGGGGCCAAAAACATTCAGTACTTC.

The V call is TRBV27, the J call TRBJ1-2; D gene ambiguous. CDR1 MNHEY and CDR2 SMNVEV come from the germline V gene (reference sequence). V was trimmed by 5 bases and J by 3 bases, leaving 10 bases between them. The CDR3 contains 13 residues. The CDR3: CASSAVEDYGYTF. In DNA form, the CDR3 reads TGTGCCAGCAGTGCGGTTGAGGACTATGGCTACACCTTC.

The chain has TRBV30 and TRBJ1-6; D uncertain. CDR1 is GTSNPN and CDR2 is SVGIG in the germline V gene (reference sequence). V was trimmed by 6 bases and J by 0 bases, leaving 12 bases between them. This CDR3 has 15 residues. This chain's CDR3 is CACAKQSSYNSPLHF. In DNA form, the CDR3 reads TGTGCCTGCGCAAAACAAAGCTCCTATAATTCACCCCTCCACTTT.

The chain employs TRBV5-4 and TRBJ2-4; 7 nucleotides align to TRBD2. This CDR3 is 17 amino acids long. Germline values: CDR1 SGHNT, CDR2 YYREEE (reference sequence). V lost 4 bases and J lost 4; bases outside the gene matches: 14. In DNA, the CDR3 is TGTGCCAGCAGCGCCCGGACTAGTTTGGGATCTAAAAACATTCAGTACTTC. Protein: CASSARTSLGSKNIQYF. Complete variable domain (other parts from reference TRBV5-4 and TRBJ2-4): ETGVTQSPTHLIKTRGQQVTLRCSSQSGHNTVSWYQQALGQGPQFIFQYYREEENGRGNFPPRFSGLQFPNYSSELNVNALELDDSALYLCASSARTSLGSKNIQYFGAGTRLSVL.

The CDR3 sequence: CASSLVGDFQRSYGYTF. The CDR3 coding sequence is TGTGCCAGCAGCTTAGTGGGAGATTTTCAACGATCCTATGGCTACACCTTC. The V gene is TRBV13, the J gene TRBJ1-2; unclear D gene. Germline assignment: CDR1 PRHDT and CDR2 FYEKMQ (reference sequence). The germline V and J ends were trimmed by 1 base and 4 bases, with 19 bases remaining between them. The CDR3 sequence is 17 residues long.

The V gene is TRBV11-2, the J gene TRBJ1-5; 9 bases match TRBD1. CDR3 size: 16 residues. Germline V gives CDR1 SGHAT, CDR2 FQNNGV. The V and J ends lost 4 bases and 1 base, in that order; junction bases with no gene match: 5. The CDR3 sequence: CASSSSTGGSNQPQHF. CDR3 coding DNA: TGTGCCAGCAGCTCCTCGACAGGGGGGAGCAATCAGCCCCAGCATTTT.

In nucleotides, the CDR3 is TGTGCCAGGACTGACAGGAACTTAAGAAATCAGCCCCAGCATTTT. Translating gives CARTDRNLRNQPQHF. The V call is TRBV24-1, the J call TRBJ1-5; D may be TRBD1 (6 bases). There are 15 residues in the CDR3. Germline CDR1 is KGHDR and CDR2 is SFDVKD. The ends were cut back, 11 bases at V and 4 bases at J, with 20 bases in the middle.

This clone was recorded a few times. This chain joins TRBV19 and TRBJ1-2, with 9 bases matching TRBD1. This CDR3 is 13 amino acids long. V lost 4 bases, J lost 5 bases, and 2 bases stayed unmatched. The germline V gene encodes CDR1 LNHDA and CDR2 SQIVND (reference sequence). CDR3: CASSTGTGYGYTF. CDR3 coding DNA: TGTGCCAGTAGTACCGGGACAGGGTATGGCTACACCTTC.

The chain recombines TRBV19 with TRBJ1-1; the D gene is possibly TRBD1 (6 bases). The V end lost 6 bases, the J end lost 5 bases, and 10 bases lay between the germline ends. CDR3 length: 12 residues. Germline CDR1 is LNHDA and CDR2 is SQIVND (reference sequence). The chain's CDR3 is CASSTGPTEAFF. The CDR3 DNA follows: TGTGCCAGTAGCACAGGGCCGACTGAAGCTTTCTTT. Filled out from reference TRBV19 and TRBJ1-1, the complete variable domain reads DGGITQSPKYLFRKEGQNVTLSCEQNLNHDAMYWYRQDPGQGLRLIYYSQIVNDFQKGDIAEGYSVSREKKESFPLTVTSAQKNPTAFYLCASSTGPTEAFFGQGTRLTVV.

The rearrangement uses TRBV6-5 and TRBJ2-5; the D gene is possibly TRBD1 (6 bases). V was shortened by 10 bases and J by 5 bases, with 20 bases between the two germline ends. CDR3 length: 14 residues. Germline CDR1 is MNHEY and CDR2 is SVGAGI. The CDR3 here is CATADRPAAETQYF. DNA for the CDR3: TGTGCCACCGCGGACAGACCGGCAGCGGAGACCCAGTACTTC.